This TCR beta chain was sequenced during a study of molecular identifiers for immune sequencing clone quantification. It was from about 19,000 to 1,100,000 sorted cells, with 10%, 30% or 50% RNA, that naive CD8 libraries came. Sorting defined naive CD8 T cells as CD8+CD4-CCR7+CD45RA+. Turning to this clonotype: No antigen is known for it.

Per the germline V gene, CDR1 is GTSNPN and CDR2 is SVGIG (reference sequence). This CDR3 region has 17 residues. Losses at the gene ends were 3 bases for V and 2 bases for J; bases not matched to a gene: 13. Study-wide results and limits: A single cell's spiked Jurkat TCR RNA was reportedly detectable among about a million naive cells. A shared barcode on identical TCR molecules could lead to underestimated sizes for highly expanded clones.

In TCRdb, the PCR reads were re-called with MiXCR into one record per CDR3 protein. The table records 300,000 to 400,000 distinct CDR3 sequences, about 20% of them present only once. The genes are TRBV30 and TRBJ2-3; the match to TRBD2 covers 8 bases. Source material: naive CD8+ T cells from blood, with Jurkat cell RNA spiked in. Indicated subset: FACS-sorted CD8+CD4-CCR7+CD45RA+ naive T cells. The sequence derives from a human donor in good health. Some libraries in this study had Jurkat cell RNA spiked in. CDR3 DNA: TGTGCCTGGAGGATCGCGGGGGGTCATCTCTTCACAGATACGCAGTATTTT. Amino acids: CAWRIAGGHLFTDTQYF.